The source of this T cell receptor (beta chain) is a study of control samples from healthy donors and cancer patients. Sequencing was performed with immunoSEQ multiplex PCR; in TCRdb, only in-frame clones are kept and a portion is missing. The table lists 70,000 to 80,000 clones, around nine tenths of them singletons. Trimming cost V 2 bases and J 3 bases; bases outside gene matches: 3. The germline V gene encodes CDR1 KGHSH and CDR2 LQKENI. The CDR3 length is 14 residues. This clonotype was sampled from a woman aged 55-70 years with head and neck cancer. The specimen sequenced was PBMCs. The chain carries TRBV18 and TRBJ2-7; the match to TRBD2 covers 8 bases. The CDR3 sequence is CASSPDTSGYEQYF. The CDR3 DNA is TGTGCCAGCTCACCAGATACTAGCGGCTACGAGCAGTACTTC.